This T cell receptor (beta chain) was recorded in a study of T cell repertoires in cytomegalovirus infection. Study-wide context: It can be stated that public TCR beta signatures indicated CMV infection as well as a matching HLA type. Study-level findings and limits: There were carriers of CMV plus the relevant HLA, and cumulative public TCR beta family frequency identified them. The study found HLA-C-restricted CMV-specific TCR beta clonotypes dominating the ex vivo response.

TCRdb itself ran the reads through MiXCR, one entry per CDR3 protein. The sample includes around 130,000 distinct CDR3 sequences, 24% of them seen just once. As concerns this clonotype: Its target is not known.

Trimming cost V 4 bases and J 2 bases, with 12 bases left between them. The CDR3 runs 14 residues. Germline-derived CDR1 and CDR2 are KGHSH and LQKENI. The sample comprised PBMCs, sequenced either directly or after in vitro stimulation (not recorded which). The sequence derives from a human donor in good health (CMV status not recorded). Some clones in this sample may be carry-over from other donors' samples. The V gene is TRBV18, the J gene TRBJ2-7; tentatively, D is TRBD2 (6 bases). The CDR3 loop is CASSLGSPPYEQYF. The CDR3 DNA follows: TGTGCCAGCTCACTCGGGAGTCCCCCCTACGAGCAGTACTTC.